Here is one TCR beta chain with its context. These data belong to a study of blood T cell repertoires in COVID-19. The wider study: COVID-19 samples collected from the United States, Italy and Spain covered acute and convalescent phases. PBMCs, B-cell-depleted T cells, or T cells were the source of the cDNA or gDNA that made up the material.

Original methodology: How many nucleated cells were present was estimated from reference gene primer amplification. Here immunoSEQ multiplex PCR was the method, and the copy in TCRdb shows in-frame clones only, minus some. The DNA gave D and trimming, while V, J and clone size come from that table. In the table there are some 370,000 clones, around 90% of which are singletons. The sequenced sample was peripheral blood. The TCR comes from a man aged 18 to 30 with active or convalescent COVID-19.

The CDR3 bases are TGCGCCAGCAGCCCCGCCGGGACAGTCAATGAAAAACTGTTTTTT. This encodes CASSPAGTVNEKLFF. The V call is TRBV5-1, the J call TRBJ1-4, with 7 bases fitting TRBD1. The germline CDR1 and CDR2 sequences are SGHRS and YFSETQ. CDR3 length equals 15 residues. Germline trimming cut 4 bases from V and 5 bases from J; bases unmatched to any gene: 8. Combining the CDR3 with reference TRBV5-1 and TRBJ1-4 gives the whole variable domain KAGVTQTPRYLIKTRGQQVTLSCSPISGHRSVSWYQQTPGQGLQFLFEYFSETQRNKGNFPGRFSGRQFSNSRSEMNVSTLELGDSALYLCASSPAGTVNEKLFFGSGTQLSVL.